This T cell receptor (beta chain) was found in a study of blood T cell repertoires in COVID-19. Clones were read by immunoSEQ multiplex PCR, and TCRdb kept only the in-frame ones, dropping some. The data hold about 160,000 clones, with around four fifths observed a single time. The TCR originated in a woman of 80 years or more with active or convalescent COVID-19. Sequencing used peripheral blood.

The CDR3 sequence: CASSSFQGQRNTEAFF. In DNA, the CDR3 is TGCGCCAGCAGCTCATTCCAGGGACAAAGGAACACTGAAGCTTTCTTT. The chain combines TRBV5-1 with TRBJ1-1, with D perhaps matching TRBD1 (6 bases). Trimming took 3 bases from V and 1 from J, leaving 16 bases between them. Germline V gene data show CDR1 as SGHRS and CDR2 as YFSETQ. The CDR3 is 16 residues long.